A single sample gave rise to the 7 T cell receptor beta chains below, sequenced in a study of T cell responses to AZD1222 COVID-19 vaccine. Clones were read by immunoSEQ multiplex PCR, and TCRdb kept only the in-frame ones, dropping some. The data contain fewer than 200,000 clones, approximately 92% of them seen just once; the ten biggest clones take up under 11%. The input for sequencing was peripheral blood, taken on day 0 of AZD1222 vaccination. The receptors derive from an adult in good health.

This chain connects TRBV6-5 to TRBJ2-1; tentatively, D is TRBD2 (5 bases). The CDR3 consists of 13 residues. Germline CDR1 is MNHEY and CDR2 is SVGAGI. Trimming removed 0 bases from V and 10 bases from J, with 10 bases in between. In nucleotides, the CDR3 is TGTGCCAGCAGTTACTCGGAGGTGCGGGAGCAGTTCTTC. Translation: CASSYSEVREQFF.

The CDR3 sequence is CASSPTTDTQYF. CDR3 bases: TGTGCCAGCAGCCCCACCACAGATACGCAGTATTTT. The rearrangement uses TRBV28 and TRBJ2-3; the D is unclear. V lost 6 bases to trimming and J lost 2 bases, with 6 bases between them. CDR1 and CDR2 (germline): MDHEN, SYDVKM. This CDR3 comprises 12 residues.

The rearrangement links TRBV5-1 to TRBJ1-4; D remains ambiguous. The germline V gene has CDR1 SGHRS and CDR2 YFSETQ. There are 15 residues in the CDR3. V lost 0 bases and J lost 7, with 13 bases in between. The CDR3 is CASSLGGEGREKLFF. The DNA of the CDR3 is TGCGCCAGCAGCTTGGGTGGGGAAGGGCGTGAAAAACTGTTTTTT.

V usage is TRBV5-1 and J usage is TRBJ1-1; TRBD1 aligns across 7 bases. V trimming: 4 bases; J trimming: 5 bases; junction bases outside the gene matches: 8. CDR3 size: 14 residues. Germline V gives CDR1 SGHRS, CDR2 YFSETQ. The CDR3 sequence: CASSGGHRGTEAFF. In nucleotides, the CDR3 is TGCGCCAGCAGCGGAGGCCACAGGGGAACTGAAGCTTTCTTT.

Written as DNA, the CDR3 is TGTGCCAGCAACCCCAGGTGGACAGGGACTAACTACGAGCAGTACTTC. It yields the protein CASNPRWTGTNYEQYF. The chain recombines TRBV5-8 with TRBJ2-7; maybe TRBD1 (8 bases). This CDR3 spans 16 amino acids. Trimming cost V 6 bases and J 3 bases, with 22 bases left between them. Germline CDR1 reads SGHTS; CDR2 reads YDEGEE.

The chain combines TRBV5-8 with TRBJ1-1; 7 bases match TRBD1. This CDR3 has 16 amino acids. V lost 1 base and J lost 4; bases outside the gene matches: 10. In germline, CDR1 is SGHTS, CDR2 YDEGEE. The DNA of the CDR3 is TGTGCCAGCAGCTTGCTTTCGGGCAGGGGGTTCACTGAAGCTTTCTTT. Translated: CASSLLSGRGFTEAFF.

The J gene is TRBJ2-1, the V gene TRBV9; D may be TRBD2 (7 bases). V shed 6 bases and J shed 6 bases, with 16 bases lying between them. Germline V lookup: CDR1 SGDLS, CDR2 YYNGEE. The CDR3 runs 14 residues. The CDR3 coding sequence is TGTGCCAGCAATGGGGGGGGGCCCGTCAATGAGCAGTTCTTC. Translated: CASNGGGPVNEQFF.